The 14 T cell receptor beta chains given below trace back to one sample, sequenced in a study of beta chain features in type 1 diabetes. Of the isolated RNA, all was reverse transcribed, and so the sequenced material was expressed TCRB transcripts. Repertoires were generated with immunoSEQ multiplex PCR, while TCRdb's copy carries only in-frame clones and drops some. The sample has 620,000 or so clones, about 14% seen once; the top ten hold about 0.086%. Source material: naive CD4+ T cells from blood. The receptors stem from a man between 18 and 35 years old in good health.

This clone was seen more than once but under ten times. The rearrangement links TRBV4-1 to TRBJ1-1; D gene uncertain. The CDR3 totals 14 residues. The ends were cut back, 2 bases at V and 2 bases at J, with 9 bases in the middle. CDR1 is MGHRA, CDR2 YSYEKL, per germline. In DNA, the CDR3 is TGCGCCAGCAGCCAATTTGGCCTAAACACTGAAGCTTTCTTT. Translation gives CASSQFGLNTEAFF.

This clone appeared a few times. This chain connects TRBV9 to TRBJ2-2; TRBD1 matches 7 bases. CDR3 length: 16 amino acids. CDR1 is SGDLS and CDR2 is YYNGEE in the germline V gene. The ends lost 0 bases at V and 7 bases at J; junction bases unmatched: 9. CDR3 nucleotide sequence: TGTGCCAGCAGCGTAGTATCGACAGGGAAAAGCGGGGAGCTGTTTTTT. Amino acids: CASSVVSTGKSGELFF.

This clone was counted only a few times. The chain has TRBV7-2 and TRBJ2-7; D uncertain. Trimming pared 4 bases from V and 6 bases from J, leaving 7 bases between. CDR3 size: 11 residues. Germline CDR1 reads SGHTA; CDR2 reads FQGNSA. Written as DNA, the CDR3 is TGTGCCAGCAGCTCTAAGGTCGAGCAGTACTTC. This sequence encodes CASSSKVEQYF.

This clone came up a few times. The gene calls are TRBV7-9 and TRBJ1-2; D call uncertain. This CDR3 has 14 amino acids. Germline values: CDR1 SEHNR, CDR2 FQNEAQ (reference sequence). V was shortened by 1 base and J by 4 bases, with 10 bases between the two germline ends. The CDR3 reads CASSLGQAIYGYTF. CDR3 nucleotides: TGTGCCAGCAGCTTAGGGCAGGCCATCTATGGCTACACCTTC.

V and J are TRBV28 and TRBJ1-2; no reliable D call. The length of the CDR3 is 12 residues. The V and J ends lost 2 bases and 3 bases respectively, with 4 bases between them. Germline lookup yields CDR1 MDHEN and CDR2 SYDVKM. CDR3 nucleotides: TGTGCCAGCAGTTTACAGGACTATGGCTACACCTTC. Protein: CASSLQDYGYTF.

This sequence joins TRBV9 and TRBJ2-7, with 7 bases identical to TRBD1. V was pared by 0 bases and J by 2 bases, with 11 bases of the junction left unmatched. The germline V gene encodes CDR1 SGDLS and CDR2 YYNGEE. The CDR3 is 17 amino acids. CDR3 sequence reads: CASSVARRGFSPYEQYF. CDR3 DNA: TGTGCCAGCAGCGTAGCTCGCAGGGGGTTTAGCCCCTACGAGCAGTACTTC.

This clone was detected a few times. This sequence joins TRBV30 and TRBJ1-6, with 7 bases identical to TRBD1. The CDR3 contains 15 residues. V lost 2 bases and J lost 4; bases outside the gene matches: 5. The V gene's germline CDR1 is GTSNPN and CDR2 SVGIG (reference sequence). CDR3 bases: TGTGCCTGGAGTCCCCGGACAGGTTATAATTCACCCCTCCACTTT. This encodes CAWSPRTGYNSPLHF.

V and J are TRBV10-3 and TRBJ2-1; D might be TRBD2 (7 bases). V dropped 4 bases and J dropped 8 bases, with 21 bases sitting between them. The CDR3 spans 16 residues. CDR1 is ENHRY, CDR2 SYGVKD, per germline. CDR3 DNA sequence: TGTGCCATCAGTGGGGTGACCGGGGGGCCAGGATATGAGCAGTTCTTC. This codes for CAISGVTGGPGYEQFF.

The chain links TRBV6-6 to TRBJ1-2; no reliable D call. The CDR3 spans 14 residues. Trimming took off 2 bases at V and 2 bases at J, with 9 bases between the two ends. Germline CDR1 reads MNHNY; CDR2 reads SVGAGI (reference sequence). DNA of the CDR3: TGTGCCAGCAGTTACCCCCCAGAGAACTATGGCTACACCTTC. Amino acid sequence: CASSYPPENYGYTF.

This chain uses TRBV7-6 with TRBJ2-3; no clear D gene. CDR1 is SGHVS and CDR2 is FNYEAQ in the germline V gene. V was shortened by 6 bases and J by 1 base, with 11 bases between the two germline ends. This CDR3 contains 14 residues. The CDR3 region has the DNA TGTGCCAGCAGTGTAAAGTTGGGCACAGATACGCAGTATTTT. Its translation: CASSVKLGTDTQYF.

The CDR3: CASSLRGAPGGNTIYF. CDR3 nucleotide sequence: TGTGCCAGCAGTTTAAGGGGGGCGCCGGGTGGAAACACCATATATTTT. This rearrangement joins TRBV27 to TRBJ1-3; D is possibly TRBD1 (6 bases). V lost 2 bases and J 3 bases, leaving 14 bases between the germline ends. CDR3 length equals 16 residues. Germline CDR1 and CDR2: MNHEY and SMNVEV (reference sequence).

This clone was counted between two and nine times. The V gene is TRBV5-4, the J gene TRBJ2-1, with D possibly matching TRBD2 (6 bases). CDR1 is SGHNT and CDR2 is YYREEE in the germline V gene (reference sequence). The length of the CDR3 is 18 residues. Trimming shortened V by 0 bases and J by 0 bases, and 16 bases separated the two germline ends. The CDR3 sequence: CASSLGVRELSSYNEQFF. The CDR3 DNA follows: TGTGCCAGCAGCTTGGGCGTCCGGGAGTTAAGCTCCTACAATGAGCAGTTCTTC.

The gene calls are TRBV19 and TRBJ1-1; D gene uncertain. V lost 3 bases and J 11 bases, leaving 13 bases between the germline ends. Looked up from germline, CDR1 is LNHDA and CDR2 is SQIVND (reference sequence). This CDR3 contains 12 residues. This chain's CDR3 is CASSILPGEAFF. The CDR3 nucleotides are TGTGCCAGTAGTATCCTTCCCGGGGAGGCTTTCTTT.

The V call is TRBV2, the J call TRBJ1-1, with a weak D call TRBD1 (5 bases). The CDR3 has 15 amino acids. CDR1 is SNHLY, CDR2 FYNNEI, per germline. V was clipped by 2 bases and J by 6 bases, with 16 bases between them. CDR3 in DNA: TGTGCCAGCAGTGAACTGCCAGGCTCGGGGGCTGAAGCTTTCTTT. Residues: CASSELPGSGAEAFF.